This is a list of T cell receptor beta chains from one sample in a study of T-cell reconstitution after alpha-beta-depleted transplantation in children. TCRdb re-called the PCR reads with MiXCR, one entry per CDR3 protein. The table records 210,000 or so distinct CDR3 sequences, about a tenth of them present only once. The material sequenced was PBMCs from the stem cell graft donor, taken from the stem cell graft. These receptors were collected from a human donor who donated a stem cell graft to a child with acute lymphoblastic leukemia. Each CDR3 is given with its conserved first and last residue. A D gene is named only where the DNA matches it firmly. Clone size appears in some rows only: once, few, many, or a class for an expanded clone.

many	TRBD1	13	TRBV27	TRBJ2-7	TGTGCCAGCAGATCGACAGGGACCTACGAGCAGTACTTC	CASRSTGTYEQYF
few	-	14	TRBV6-2/TRBV6-3	TRBJ2-5	TGTGCCAGCAGTTACGTGGGGGCCCGGGAGACCCAGTACTTC	CASSYVGARETQYF
-	-	14	TRBV27	TRBJ2-7	TGTGCCAGCGCCCCAGGGTGGACCCCCTACGAGCAGTACTTC	CASAPGWTPYEQYF
many	TRBD2	16	TRBV12-3/TRBV12-4	TRBJ2-2	TGTGCCAGCAGCCCGGGACTACGAACGAACACCGGGGAGCTGTTTTTT	CASSPGLRTNTGELFF
many	-	15	TRBV9	TRBJ2-2	TGTGCCAGCAGCGAACAGGGAGTCAACACCGGGGAGCTGTTTTTT	CASSEQGVNTGELFF
many	-	14	TRBV18	TRBJ2-6	TGTGCCAGCTCACCGAAGACTGGGGCCAACGTCCTGACTTTC	CASSPKTGANVLTF
few	TRBD2	17	TRBV27	TRBJ2-5	TGTGCCAGCAGTTCCTCCCTGACTAGCGGGGATGGGGAGACCCAGTACTTC	CASSSSLTSGDGETQYF
-	-	13	TRBV10-3	TRBJ2-5	TGTGCCATCAGCCGGACAGACCAAGAGACCCAGTACTTC	CAISRTDQETQYF
-	-	17	TRBV5-1	TRBJ2-3	TGCGCCAGCAGCCCGGAGGTAGGGTACGGTAGCACAGATACGCAGTATTTT	CASSPEVGYGSTDTQYF
few	-	12	TRBV6-2/TRBV6-3	TRBJ1-1	TGTGCCAGCACCCTTCAGAACACTGAAGCTTTCTTT	CASTLQNTEAFF
few	-	14	TRBV5-1	TRBJ2-1	TGCGCCAGCTTTCTCGGGGCGGTCGGGGATGAGCAGTTCTTC	CASFLGAVGDEQFF
-	-	16	TRBV10-3	TRBJ2-1	TGTGCCATCAGTGAGCGGGGGCCAGTAGATTACAATGAGCAGTTCTTC	CAISERGPVDYNEQFF
-	TRBD1	14	TRBV5-6	TRBJ2-7	TGTGCCAGCACACGACCGGGACAGGGCTACGAGCAGTACTTC	CASTRPGQGYEQYF
-	TRBD2	14	TRBV12-3/TRBV12-4	TRBJ2-1	TGTGCCAGCAGTACTAGCGGGGGGGCGTTAGAGCAGTTCTTC	CASSTSGGALEQFF
few	-	15	TRBV24-1	TRBJ2-1	TGTGCCACCAGTGATACCCTCGACGGAAACAATGAGCAGTTCTTC	CATSDTLDGNNEQFF
few	-	13	TRBV10-2	TRBJ1-5	TGCGCCAGCAGTGTGTCGATCAATCAGCCCCAGCATTTT	CASSVSINQPQHF
-	TRBD1	13	TRBV19	TRBJ2-3	TGTGCCAGCAGAACAGGGGGTTCAGATACGCAGTATTTT	CASRTGGSDTQYF
few	TRBD2	17	TRBV5-1	TRBJ2-5	TGCGCCAGCAGCGGAGGAGGGACTAGCGCGCCGCGGGAGACCCAGTACTTC	CASSGGGTSAPRETQYF
few	-	14	TRBV6-5	TRBJ1-1	TGTGCCAGCCGACCCCCCGGAGAGGGCACTGAAGCTTTCTTT	CASRPPGEGTEAFF
-	TRBD1	15	TRBV7-2	TRBJ2-2	TGTGCCAGCAGACCCAGGGGGCTGAACACCGGGGAGCTGTTTTTT	CASRPRGLNTGELFF
many	-	13	TRBV20-1	TRBJ1-1	TGCAGTGCCTCGACAGGATTGAACACTGAAGCTTTCTTT	CSASTGLNTEAFF
many	-	13	TRBV12-3/TRBV12-4	TRBJ1-6	TGTGCCAGCAGTTCCTCAGGGGTTTCACCCCTCCACTTT	CASSSSGVSPLHF
-	-	13	TRBV7-2	TRBJ2-2	TGTGTCAGCAGCTTACAGGGAGCCGGGGAGCTGTTTTTT	CVSSLQGAGELFF
-	-	13	TRBV3-1	TRBJ1-1	TGTGCCAGCAGCCAAGACGGGGCCGCTGAAGCTTTCTTT	CASSQDGAAEAFF
-	TRBD2	14	TRBV20-1	TRBJ2-7	TGCAGTGCTAGAGTATCTAGCGGGGGTCCTCGGCAGTACTTC	CSARVSSGGPRQYF
few	-	13	TRBV5-6	TRBJ1-5	TGTGCCAGCAGTAGACAGGAGAATCAGCCCCAGCATTTT	CASSRQENQPQHF
-	TRBD1	19	TRBV4-1	TRBJ2-3	TGCGCCAGCAGCCAAGTATTTCATCGGGACAGGGGGTTTACAGATACGCAGTATTTT	CASSQVFHRDRGFTDTQYF
many	TRBD2	16	TRBV28	TRBJ2-1	TGTGCCAGCAGTTTATTAGCGGGGCTATCCTACAATGAGCAGTTCTTC	CASSLLAGLSYNEQFF
-	TRBD1	15	TRBV19	TRBJ1-6	TGTGCCAGTAGTCAGAGCACAGGGGAGAATTCACCCCTCCACTTT	CASSQSTGENSPLHF
-	-	14	TRBV7-8	TRBJ2-5	TGTGCCAGCAGCTTAGTTTCAGGTGAAGAGACCCAGTACTTC	CASSLVSGEETQYF
many	-	13	TRBV6-1	TRBJ2-1	TGTGCCGCCACGGGCAGTTACAGTAATGAGCAGTTCTTC	CAATGSYSNEQFF
-	-	16	TRBV6-5	TRBJ2-5	TGTGCCAGCAGTTACTCTTACGGGGGGCGAACAGAGACCCAGCACTTC	CASSYSYGGRTETQHF
few	-	12	TRBV12-3/TRBV12-4	TRBJ1-2	TGTGCCAGCAGTTTAGACGACTATGGCTACACCTTC	CASSLDDYGYTF